A single sample is the source of the 27 T cell receptor beta chains below, sequenced in a study of human T cells and chemical hapten exposure. Time point noted: patch test 2, 6 weeks after DPC sensitization. Treatment here: therapeutic diphenylcyclopropenone sensitization with weekly scalp DPC. TCRdb reanalysed the RACE reads using MiXCR and keeps one entry per CDR3 protein. The sample includes over 100,000 distinct CDR3 sequences, roughly a tenth seen only once; the top ten take 2.5% to 3.5%. The input for sequencing was whole blood, taken in connection with sensitization to the hapten diphenylcyclopropenone (DPC). Receptors originate from a woman aged 40 to 50 with alopecia areata. Some clones in this sample may be carry-over from other donors' samples.

The genes are TRBV6-5 and TRBJ1-1; D is possibly TRBD1 (6 bases). Germline loops: CDR1 MNHEY, CDR2 SVGAGI. The CDR3 runs 12 residues. Between the trimmed V and J ends, which lost 10 bases and 5 bases, there was a span of 14 bases. CDR3 loop: CATQTGGTEAFF. CDR3 nucleotide sequence: TGTGCCACCCAGACAGGAGGAACTGAAGCTTTCTTT.

Only a few counts were recorded for this clonotype. V usage is TRBV4-3 and J usage is TRBJ2-3; TRBD1 or TRBD2 may be the D gene (7 bases each). Germline CDR1 reads LGHNA; CDR2 reads YSLEER. CDR3 size: 15 residues. V lost 1 base to trimming and J lost 8 bases, with 16 bases between them. In DNA, the CDR3 is TGCGCCAGCAGCCAAGCTACAGGGGAGGGGGTTACGCAGTATTTT. It yields the protein CASSQATGEGVTQYF.

V is TRBV7-9 and J is TRBJ2-7; TRBD2 might be the D (6 bases). Germline assignment: CDR1 SEHNR and CDR2 FQNEAQ (reference sequence). Trimming removed 1 base from V and 2 bases from J, with 15 bases in between. The CDR3 contains 16 residues. CDR3 bases: TGTGCCAGCAGCTTAGAGGTATATGGCGGGACCTACGAGCAGTACTTC. Its translation is CASSLEVYGGTYEQYF. Drawing the rest from reference TRBV7-9 and TRBJ2-7, the complete variable domain is DTGVSQNPRHKITKRGQNVTFRCDPISEHNRLYWYRQTLGQGPEFLTYFQNEAQLEKSRLLSDRFSAERPKGSFSTLEIQRTEQGDSAMYLCASSLEVYGGTYEQYFGPGTRLTVT.

The J gene is TRBJ2-1, the V gene TRBV3-1, with 9 bases that match TRBD2. The V gene's germline CDR1 is LGHDT and CDR2 YNNKEL (reference sequence). This CDR3 contains 16 residues. Trimming took 0 bases from V and 5 from J; bases not matched to a gene: 5. The CDR3 reads CASSQDWASGNNEQFF. CDR3 coding DNA: TGTGCCAGCAGCCAAGATTGGGCTAGCGGGAACAATGAGCAGTTCTTC.

The chain uses TRBV2 and TRBJ2-3; 12 bases align to TRBD2. V shed 6 bases, J shed 0 bases, and the junction held 4 bases outside the gene matches. Germline assignment: CDR1 SNHLY and CDR2 FYNNEI. This CDR3 is 16 amino acids long. This CDR3 is CASRITSGGSTDTQYF. The CDR3 DNA reads TGTGCCAGCAGGATAACTAGCGGGGGGAGCACAGATACGCAGTATTTT.

This clonotype has just a few counts. The rearrangement links TRBV3-1 to TRBJ2-1; 8 bases line up with TRBD1. Germline loops: CDR1 LGHDT, CDR2 YNNKEL (reference sequence). The CDR3 consists of 16 residues. V lost 3 bases, J lost 5 bases, and 9 bases stayed unmatched. The CDR3 sequence is CASSQGGGRGHNEQFF. In nucleotides, the CDR3 is TGTGCCAGCAGCCAGGGTGGAGGCAGGGGGCACAATGAGCAGTTCTTC.

This clonotype appeared many times. The rearrangement joins TRBV7-6 to TRBJ2-3; D gene uncertain. V lost 2 bases to trimming and J lost 2 bases, with 8 bases between them. CDR1 is SGHVS, CDR2 FNYEAQ, per germline. The CDR3 contains 14 residues. This CDR3 is CASSLSQLTDTQYF. The CDR3 DNA is TGTGCCAGCAGCTTAAGCCAGCTCACAGATACGCAGTATTTT.

The chain combines TRBV7-3 with TRBJ2-2, with 9 bases aligning to TRBD2. This CDR3 has 15 residues. Unmatched junction bases numbered 5, after V lost 5 bases and J lost 4 bases. CDR1 and CDR2 (germline): SGHTA, FQGTGA. Here the CDR3 DNA reads TGTGCCAGCAGCATAAGCGGGGGGACCACCGGGGAGCTGTTTTTT. It encodes CASSISGGTTGELFF.

This clonotype was observed a handful of times. This chain uses TRBV6-2 or TRBV6-3 with TRBJ2-1, with D perhaps assigned TRBD1 or TRBD2 (6 bases each). Trimming removed 8 bases at V and 6 bases at J, with 17 bases between. Per the germline V gene, CDR1 is MNHEY and CDR2 is SVGEGT. The CDR3 is 14 residues long. CDR3 sequence: CASRRGAFGNEQFF. The DNA for the CDR3 is TGTGCCAGCCGGAGGGGGGCGTTCGGCAATGAGCAGTTCTTC.

This clonotype appeared many times. This sequence joins TRBV28 and TRBJ1-2; weak D call: TRBD1 (5 bases). Germline V gene data show CDR1 as MDHEN and CDR2 as SYDVKM. The CDR3 is 12 residues long. Trimming took off 3 bases at V and 4 bases at J, with 6 bases between the two ends. This chain's CDR3 is CASSFRGYGYTF. The CDR3 DNA follows: TGTGCCAGCAGTTTTAGGGGCTATGGCTACACCTTC.

This clonotype has ten or more counts. The J gene is TRBJ1-5, the V gene TRBV24-1; D gene uncertain. Germline assignment: CDR1 KGHDR and CDR2 SFDVKD. This CDR3 comprises 13 residues. As DNA, the CDR3 is TGTGCTACCGTTGAGGGTGGCAATCAGCCCCAGCATTTT. This sequence encodes CATVEGGNQPQHF.

The chain carries TRBV2 and TRBJ1-2; D is unresolved. Trimming shortened V by 8 bases and J by 6 bases, and 13 bases separated the two germline ends. CDR1 SNHLY and CDR2 FYNNEI come from the germline V gene. The CDR3 spans 12 residues. CDR3 in amino acids: CASPIRVNGYTF. CDR3 DNA: TGTGCCAGCCCGATAAGAGTGAATGGCTACACCTTC.

This rearrangement joins TRBV5-1 to TRBJ1-1; D uncertain. This CDR3 is 14 amino acids long. Germline V gene data show CDR1 as SGHRS and CDR2 as YFSETQ. V was pared by 4 bases and J by 2 bases, with 12 bases between. The CDR3 protein is CASSREQENTEAFF. As DNA, the CDR3 is TGCGCCAGCAGCCGTGAGCAGGAAAACACTGAAGCTTTCTTT. Based on the CDR3 plus reference TRBV5-1 and TRBJ1-1, the full variable domain is KAGVTQTPRYLIKTRGQQVTLSCSPISGHRSVSWYQQTPGQGLQFLFEYFSETQRNKGNFPGRFSGRQFSNSRSEMNVSTLELGDSALYLCASSREQENTEAFFGQGTRLTVV.

This clonotype has more than one count but fewer than ten. A read error may account for a junction end that differs from germline. This chain connects TRBV7-7 to TRBJ2-5, with D unresolved. The CDR3 runs 13 residues. Germline V gene sequence: CDR1 SSHAT, CDR2 FNYEAQ (reference sequence). CDR3 coding DNA: TGTGCTAGCAGCTTCGCGGACGAAGAGACCCAGTACTTC. Protein product: CASSFADEETQYF.

This clonotype was seen more than once but under ten times. The chain carries TRBV3-2 and TRBJ2-7; the DNA was not compared with TRBD2, the D call given in the table. TRBV3-2 is given as a pseudogene. This CDR3 has 16 amino acids. The CDR3 region has the DNA TGTGCCAGCAGCCAAGGGGGCGGGGGCCCTGCCTACGAGCAGTACTTC. Amino acid sequence: CASSQGGGGPAYEQYF.

V usage is TRBV6-2 or TRBV6-3 and J usage is TRBJ2-7; 13 positions agree with TRBD2. Losses at the gene ends were 6 bases for V and 3 bases for J; bases not matched to a gene: 5. Germline values: CDR1 MNHEY, CDR2 SVGEGT. The CDR3 spans 15 residues. The CDR3 here is CASSSGLAGFYEQYF. DNA of the CDR3: TGTGCCAGCAGCTCGGGACTAGCGGGGTTCTACGAGCAGTACTTC.

J is TRBJ2-5 and V is TRBV29-1, with TRBD1 as a possible D gene (6 bases). V shed 7 bases and J shed 3 bases, with 12 bases lying between them. Germline CDR1 is SQVTM and CDR2 is ANQGSEA. The CDR3 is made up of 12 amino acids. The CDR3 DNA follows: TGCAGCGCGTCCAGGACAGAAGAGACCCAGTACTTC. It is translated as CSASRTEETQYF.

The J gene is TRBJ2-5, the V gene TRBV24-1, with D possibly matching TRBD1 (5 bases). V lost 7 bases to trimming and J lost 5 bases, with 13 bases between them. Germline V gene lookup returns CDR1 KGHDR and CDR2 SFDVKD. The CDR3 is made up of 13 amino acids. The CDR3: CATRSRVGETQYF. The CDR3 DNA follows: TGTGCCACCAGAAGCAGGGTCGGGGAGACCCAGTACTTC.

In this sample, this clonotype turned up many times. The chain joins TRBV5-1 to TRBJ2-5, with D perhaps TRBD1 (6 bases). The CDR3 runs to 15 residues. V was cut by 0 bases and J by 1 base, with 10 bases left in between. Germline V lookup: CDR1 SGHRS, CDR2 YFSETQ. The CDR3 DNA sequence: TGCGCCAGCAGCTTGGTGGGGGCCCCCCAAGAGACCCAGTACTTC. It specifies CASSLVGAPQETQYF. Supplemented by reference TRBV5-1 and TRBJ2-5, the full variable domain reads KAGVTQTPRYLIKTRGQQVTLSCSPISGHRSVSWYQQTPGQGLQFLFEYFSETQRNKGNFPGRFSGRQFSNSRSEMNVSTLELGDSALYLCASSLVGAPQETQYFGPGTRLLVL.

In this sample, this clonotype turned up many times. The genes are TRBV4-1 and TRBJ1-2; D gene ambiguous. The CDR3 sequence is 15 residues long. The germline V gene encodes CDR1 MGHRA and CDR2 YSYEKL. With 1 base removed from V and 6 bases from J, the gap between germline ends came to 15 bases. The CDR3 protein is CASSQAITEGHGYTF. The CDR3 nucleotides read TGCGCCAGCAGCCAAGCCATTACGGAAGGTCATGGCTACACCTTC.

This clonotype showed up many times. The chain recombines TRBV7-6 with TRBJ2-2, with D hard to call. V was cut by 0 bases and J by 7 bases, with 6 bases left in between. This CDR3 has 13 residues. Germline assignment: CDR1 SGHVS and CDR2 FNYEAQ. The DNA of the CDR3 is TGTGCCAGCAGCTTAGCCTTCGACGGGGAGCTGTTTTTT. The encoded protein is CASSLAFDGELFF.

This clonotype has only a few counts. The chain links TRBV5-1 to TRBJ2-7, with D perhaps matching TRBD1 (6 bases). V lost 2 bases to trimming and J lost 6 bases, with 9 bases between them. This CDR3 is 12 amino acids long. CDR1 SGHRS and CDR2 YFSETQ come from the germline V gene. The CDR3 sequence: CASSFLGGEQYF. Written as DNA, the CDR3 is TGCGCCAGCAGCTTCCTAGGGGGCGAGCAGTACTTC.

This chain joins TRBV6-5 and TRBJ2-3; tentatively, D is TRBD1 (5 bases). From germline, CDR1 is MNHEY and CDR2 SVGAGI. V lost 2 bases and J 4 bases, leaving 10 bases between the germline ends. The CDR3 totals 14 residues. The CDR3 DNA sequence: TGTGCCAGCAGTTACCGGGCAGGGCCAGATACGCAGTATTTT. This translates into CASSYRAGPDTQYF.

This clonotype showed up many times. The chain couples TRBV11-2 to TRBJ2-3, with D maybe TRBD2 (6 bases). V gave up 5 bases and J gave up 1 base, with 10 bases separating them. The CDR3 is 14 residues long. The germline V gene has CDR1 SGHAT and CDR2 FQNNGV. CDR3: CASSLGLRTDTQYF. CDR3 DNA sequence: TGTGCCAGCAGCCTCGGACTACGCACAGATACGCAGTATTTT.

This clonotype was picked up many times. The chain uses TRBV7-3 and TRBJ2-3, with 10 bases that match TRBD2. Germline V gene sequence: CDR1 SGHTA, CDR2 FQGTGA. The CDR3 is made up of 15 amino acids. V lost 5 bases, J lost 4 bases, and 6 bases stayed unmatched. The CDR3 protein is CASSLLAGSPDTQYF. CDR3 nucleotide sequence: TGTGCCAGCAGCCTACTAGCGGGGAGCCCAGATACGCAGTATTTT.

This clonotype has a handful of counts. This chain joins TRBV29-1 and TRBJ1-2; possible D gene TRBD1, 6 bases. Per the germline V gene, CDR1 is SQVTM and CDR2 is ANQGSEA. The CDR3 has 12 residues. Trimming pared 4 bases from V and 10 bases from J, leaving 16 bases between. The CDR3 sequence: CSVVQGPTLYTF. CDR3 bases: TGCAGCGTTGTTCAGGGGCCGACACTCTACACCTTC.

This clonotype appeared many times. This chain links TRBV30 with TRBJ2-1; D is perhaps TRBD1 (5 bases). In germline, CDR1 is GTSNPN, CDR2 SVGIG (reference sequence). With 1 base removed from V and 9 bases from J, the gap between germline ends came to 7 bases. The CDR3 covers 11 residues. Here the CDR3 DNA reads TGTGCCTGGAGTGATAGGGGTGAGCAGTTCTTC. As protein: CAWSDRGEQFF.